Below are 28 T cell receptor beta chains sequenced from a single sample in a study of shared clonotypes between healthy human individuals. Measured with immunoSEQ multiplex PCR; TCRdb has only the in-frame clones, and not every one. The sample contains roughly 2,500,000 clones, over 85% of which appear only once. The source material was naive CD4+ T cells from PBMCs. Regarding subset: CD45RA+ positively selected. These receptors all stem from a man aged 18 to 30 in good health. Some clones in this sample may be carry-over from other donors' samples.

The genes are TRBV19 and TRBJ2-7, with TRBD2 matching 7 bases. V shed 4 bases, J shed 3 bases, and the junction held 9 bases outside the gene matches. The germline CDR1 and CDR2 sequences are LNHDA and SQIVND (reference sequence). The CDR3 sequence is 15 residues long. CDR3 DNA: TGTGCCAGTAGTACCCAGAAGACTAGCTTCTACGAGCAGTACTTC. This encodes CASSTQKTSFYEQYF.

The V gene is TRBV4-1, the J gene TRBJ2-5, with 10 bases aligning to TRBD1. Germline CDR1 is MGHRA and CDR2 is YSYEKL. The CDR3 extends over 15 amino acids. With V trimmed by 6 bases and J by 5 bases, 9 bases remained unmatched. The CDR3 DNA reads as TGCGCCAGCAGTCAGGACAGGGGGAGGTTGGAGACCCAGTACTTC. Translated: CASSQDRGRLETQYF.

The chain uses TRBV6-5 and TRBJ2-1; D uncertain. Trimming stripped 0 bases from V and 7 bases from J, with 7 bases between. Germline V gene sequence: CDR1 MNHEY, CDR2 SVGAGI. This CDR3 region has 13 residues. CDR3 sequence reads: CASSYSLLNEQFF. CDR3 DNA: TGTGCCAGCAGTTACTCGTTGTTAAATGAGCAGTTCTTC.

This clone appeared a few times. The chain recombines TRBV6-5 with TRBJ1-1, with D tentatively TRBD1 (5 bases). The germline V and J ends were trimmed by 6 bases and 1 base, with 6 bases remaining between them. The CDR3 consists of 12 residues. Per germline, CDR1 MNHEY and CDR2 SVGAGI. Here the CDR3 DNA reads TGTGCCAGCAGCCAGGGGAACACTGAAGCTTTCTTT. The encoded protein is CASSQGNTEAFF.

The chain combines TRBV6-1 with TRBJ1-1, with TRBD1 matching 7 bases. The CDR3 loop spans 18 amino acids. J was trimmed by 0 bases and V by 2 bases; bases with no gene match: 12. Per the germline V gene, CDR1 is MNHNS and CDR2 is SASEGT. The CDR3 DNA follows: TGTGCCAGCAGTGAATCTCTGGAGGGCGACAGGGTGAACACTGAAGCTTTCTTT. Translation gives CASSESLEGDRVNTEAFF.

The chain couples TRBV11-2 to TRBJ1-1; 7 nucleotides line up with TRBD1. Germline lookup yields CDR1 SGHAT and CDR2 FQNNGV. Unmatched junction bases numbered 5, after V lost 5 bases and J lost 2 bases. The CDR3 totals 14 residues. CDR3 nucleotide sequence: TGTGCCAGCAGCATCTGGGACAGCAACACTGAAGCTTTCTTT. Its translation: CASSIWDSNTEAFF.

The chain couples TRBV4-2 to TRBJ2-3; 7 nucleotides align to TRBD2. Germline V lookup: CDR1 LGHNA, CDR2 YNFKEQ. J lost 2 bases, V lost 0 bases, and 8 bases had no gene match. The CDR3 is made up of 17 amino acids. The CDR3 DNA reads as TGTGCCAGCAGCCAAGACAGGCGGGAGTGGGTCACAGATACGCAGTATTTT. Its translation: CASSQDRREWVTDTQYF.

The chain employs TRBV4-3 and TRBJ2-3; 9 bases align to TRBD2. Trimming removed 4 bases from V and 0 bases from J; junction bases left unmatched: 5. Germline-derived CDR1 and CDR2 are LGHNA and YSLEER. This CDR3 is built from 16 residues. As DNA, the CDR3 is TGCGCCAGCAGCCCGAGGCTAGCGGGAAGCACAGATACGCAGTATTTT. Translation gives CASSPRLAGSTDTQYF.

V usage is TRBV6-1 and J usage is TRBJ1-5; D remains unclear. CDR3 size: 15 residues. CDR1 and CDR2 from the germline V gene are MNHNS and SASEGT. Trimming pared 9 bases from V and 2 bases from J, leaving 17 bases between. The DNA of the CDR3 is TGTGCCAGTAAGGGTCAGGACTGGGGCAATCAGCCCCAGCATTTT. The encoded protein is CASKGQDWGNQPQHF.

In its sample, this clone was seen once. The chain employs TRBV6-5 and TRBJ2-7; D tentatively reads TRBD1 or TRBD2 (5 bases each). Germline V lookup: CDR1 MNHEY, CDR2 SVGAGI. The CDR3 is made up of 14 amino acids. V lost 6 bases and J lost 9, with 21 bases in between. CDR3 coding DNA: TGTGCCAGCAGACTCGGGACGGGTGTCCACGGGCAGTACTTC. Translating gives CASRLGTGVHGQYF.

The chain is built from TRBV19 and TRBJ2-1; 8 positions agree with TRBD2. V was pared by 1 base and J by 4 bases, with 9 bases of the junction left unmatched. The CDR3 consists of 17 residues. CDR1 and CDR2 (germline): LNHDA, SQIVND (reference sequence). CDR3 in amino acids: CASSIVEAGEAYNEQFF. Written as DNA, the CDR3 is TGTGCCAGTAGTATAGTGGAAGCGGGGGAGGCGTACAATGAGCAGTTCTTC.

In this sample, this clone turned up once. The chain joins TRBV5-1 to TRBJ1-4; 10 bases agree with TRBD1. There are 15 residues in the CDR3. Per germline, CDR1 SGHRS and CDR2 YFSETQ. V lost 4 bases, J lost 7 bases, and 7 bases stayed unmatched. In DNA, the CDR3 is TGCGCCAGCAGCCCCGGGACAGGGGTAGCTGAAAAACTGTTTTTT. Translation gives CASSPGTGVAEKLFF. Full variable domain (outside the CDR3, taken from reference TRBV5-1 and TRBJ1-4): KAGVTQTPRYLIKTRGQQVTLSCSPISGHRSVSWYQQTPGQGLQFLFEYFSETQRNKGNFPGRFSGRQFSNSRSEMNVSTLELGDSALYLCASSPGTGVAEKLFFGSGTQLSVL.

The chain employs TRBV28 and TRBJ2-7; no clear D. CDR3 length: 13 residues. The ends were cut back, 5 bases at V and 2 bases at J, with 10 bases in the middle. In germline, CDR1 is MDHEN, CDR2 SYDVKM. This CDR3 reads CASSITPAYEQYF. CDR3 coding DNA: TGTGCCAGCAGTATTACCCCCGCCTACGAGCAGTACTTC.

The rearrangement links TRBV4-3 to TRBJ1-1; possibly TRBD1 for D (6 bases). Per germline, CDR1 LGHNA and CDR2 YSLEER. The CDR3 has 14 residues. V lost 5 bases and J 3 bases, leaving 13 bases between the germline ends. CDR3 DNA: TGCGCCAGCAGCTACAGGGAGTCGGACACTGAAGCTTTCTTT. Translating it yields CASSYRESDTEAFF.

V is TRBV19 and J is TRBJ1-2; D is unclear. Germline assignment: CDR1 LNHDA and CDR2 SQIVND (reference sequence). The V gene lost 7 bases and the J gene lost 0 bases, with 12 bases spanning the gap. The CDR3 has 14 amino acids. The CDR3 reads CASNQPPANYGYTF. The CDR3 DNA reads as TGTGCCAGTAATCAGCCCCCGGCTAACTATGGCTACACCTTC.

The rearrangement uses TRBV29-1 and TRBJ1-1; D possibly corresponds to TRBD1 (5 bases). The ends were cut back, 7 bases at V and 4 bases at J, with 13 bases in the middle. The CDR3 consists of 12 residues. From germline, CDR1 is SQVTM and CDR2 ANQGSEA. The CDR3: CSAGRRGTEAFF. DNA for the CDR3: TGCAGCGCTGGACGGAGGGGCACTGAAGCTTTCTTT.

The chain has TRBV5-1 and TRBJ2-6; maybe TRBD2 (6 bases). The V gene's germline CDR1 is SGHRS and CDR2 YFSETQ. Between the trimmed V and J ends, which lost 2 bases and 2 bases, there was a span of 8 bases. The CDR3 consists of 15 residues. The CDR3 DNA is TGCGCCAGCAGCTTCCGGGAGACTGGGGCCAACGTCCTGACTTTC. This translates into CASSFRETGANVLTF. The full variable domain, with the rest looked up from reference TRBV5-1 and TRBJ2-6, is KAGVTQTPRYLIKTRGQQVTLSCSPISGHRSVSWYQQTPGQGLQFLFEYFSETQRNKGNFPGRFSGRQFSNSRSEMNVSTLELGDSALYLCASSFRETGANVLTFGAGSRLTVL.

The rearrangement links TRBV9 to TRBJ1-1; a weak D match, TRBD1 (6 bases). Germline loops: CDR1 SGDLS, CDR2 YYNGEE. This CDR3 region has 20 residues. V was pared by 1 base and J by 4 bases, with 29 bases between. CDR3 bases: TGTGCCAGCAGCGTAAGTGTGGGGCGTGCGGGAGGGGGAAAAGGCACTGAAGCTTTCTTT. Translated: CASSVSVGRAGGGKGTEAFF.

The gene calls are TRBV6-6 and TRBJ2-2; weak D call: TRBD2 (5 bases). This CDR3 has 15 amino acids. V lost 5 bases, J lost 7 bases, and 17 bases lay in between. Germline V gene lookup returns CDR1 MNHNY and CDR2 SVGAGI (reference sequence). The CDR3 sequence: CASSPRRGEGGELFF. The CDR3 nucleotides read TGTGCCAGCAGTCCACGACGGGGTGAGGGCGGGGAGCTGTTTTTT.

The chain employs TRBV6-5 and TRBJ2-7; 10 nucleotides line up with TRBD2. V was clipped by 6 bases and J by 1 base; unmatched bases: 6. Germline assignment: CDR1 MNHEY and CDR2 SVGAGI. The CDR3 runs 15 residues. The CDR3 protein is CASRETSGASYEQYF. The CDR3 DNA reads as TGTGCCAGCAGGGAAACTAGCGGGGCTTCCTACGAGCAGTACTTC.

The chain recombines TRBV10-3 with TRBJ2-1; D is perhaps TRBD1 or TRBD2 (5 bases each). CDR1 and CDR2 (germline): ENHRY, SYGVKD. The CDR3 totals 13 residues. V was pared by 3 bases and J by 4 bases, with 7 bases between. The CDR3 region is CAISDGGYNEQFF. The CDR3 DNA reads TGTGCCATCAGTGATGGGGGTTACAATGAGCAGTTCTTC.

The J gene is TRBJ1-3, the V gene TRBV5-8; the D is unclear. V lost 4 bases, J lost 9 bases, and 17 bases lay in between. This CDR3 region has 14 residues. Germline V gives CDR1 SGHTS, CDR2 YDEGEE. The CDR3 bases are TGTGCCAGCAGCGCATCCGGATACCGTATCACCATATATTTT. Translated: CASSASGYRITIYF.

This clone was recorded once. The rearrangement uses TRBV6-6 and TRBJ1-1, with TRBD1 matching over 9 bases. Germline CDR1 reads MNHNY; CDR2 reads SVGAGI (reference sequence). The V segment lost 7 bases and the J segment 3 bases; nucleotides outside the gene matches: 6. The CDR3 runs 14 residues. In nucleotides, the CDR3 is TGTGCCAGCAACCGACAGGGGGTAGACACTGAAGCTTTCTTT. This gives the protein CASNRQGVDTEAFF.

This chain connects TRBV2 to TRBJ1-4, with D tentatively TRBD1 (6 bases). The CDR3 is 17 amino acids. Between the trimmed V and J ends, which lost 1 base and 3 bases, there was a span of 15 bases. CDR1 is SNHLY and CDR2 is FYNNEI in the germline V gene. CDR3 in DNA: TGTGCCAGCAGTGAAGTTTGGAGGGGGGGGTCTAATGAAAAACTGTTTTTT. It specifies CASSEVWRGGSNEKLFF.

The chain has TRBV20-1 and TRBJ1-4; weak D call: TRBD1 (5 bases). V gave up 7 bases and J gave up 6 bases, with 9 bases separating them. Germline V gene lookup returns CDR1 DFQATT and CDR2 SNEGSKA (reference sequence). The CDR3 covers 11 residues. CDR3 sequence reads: CSVGEDEKLFF. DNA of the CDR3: TGCAGTGTAGGGGAAGATGAAAAACTGTTTTTT.

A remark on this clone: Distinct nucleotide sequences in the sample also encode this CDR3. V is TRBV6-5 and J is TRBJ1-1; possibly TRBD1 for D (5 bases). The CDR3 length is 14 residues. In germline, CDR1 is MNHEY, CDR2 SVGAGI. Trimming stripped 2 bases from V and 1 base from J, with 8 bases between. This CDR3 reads CASSYGGGNTEAFF. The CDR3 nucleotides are TGTGCCAGCAGTTACGGCGGGGGGAACACTGAAGCTTTCTTT.

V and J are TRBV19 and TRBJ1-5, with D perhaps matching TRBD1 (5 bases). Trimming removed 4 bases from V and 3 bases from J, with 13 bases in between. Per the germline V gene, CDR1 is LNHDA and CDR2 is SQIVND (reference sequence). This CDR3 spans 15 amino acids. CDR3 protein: CASSRTSTFNQPQHF. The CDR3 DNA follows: TGTGCCAGTAGTAGGACATCTACTTTCAATCAGCCCCAGCATTTT.

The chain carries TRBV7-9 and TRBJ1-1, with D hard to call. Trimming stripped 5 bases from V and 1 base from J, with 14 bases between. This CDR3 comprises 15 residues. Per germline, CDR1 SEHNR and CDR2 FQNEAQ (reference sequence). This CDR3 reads CASSPPLGSNTEAFF. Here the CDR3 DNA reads TGTGCCAGCAGCCCCCCCCTGGGGTCGAACACTGAAGCTTTCTTT.